This T cell receptor beta chain stems from a study of identical twins. Study observations and caveats: Out-of-frame TCR alpha sharing observed in monozygotic twins exceeded model estimates. In cord blood, abundant beta clonotypes had fewer insertions; memory showed no trend. The analysis was cross-sectional rather than longitudinal within donors.

One entry per CDR3 protein results from TCRdb running MiXCR on the 5' RACE reads. The table lists some 100,000 distinct CDR3 sequences, 5.9% of them singletons. The table lists this clonotype with many counts. The antigen is undetermined. Germline CDR1 is DFQATT and CDR2 is SNEGSKA (reference sequence). There are 14 residues in the CDR3. V lost 2 bases to trimming and J lost 8 bases; unmatched junction nucleotides: 9. Sequencing used memory T cells sorted from blood. The TCR originated in a woman between 45 and 60 years old in good health. J is TRBJ2-1 and V is TRBV20-1; 7 nucleotides align to TRBD2. DNA of the CDR3: TGCAGTGCTAGACCCCCGACTAGCATCGATGAGCAGTTCTTC. As protein: CSARPPTSIDEQFF.